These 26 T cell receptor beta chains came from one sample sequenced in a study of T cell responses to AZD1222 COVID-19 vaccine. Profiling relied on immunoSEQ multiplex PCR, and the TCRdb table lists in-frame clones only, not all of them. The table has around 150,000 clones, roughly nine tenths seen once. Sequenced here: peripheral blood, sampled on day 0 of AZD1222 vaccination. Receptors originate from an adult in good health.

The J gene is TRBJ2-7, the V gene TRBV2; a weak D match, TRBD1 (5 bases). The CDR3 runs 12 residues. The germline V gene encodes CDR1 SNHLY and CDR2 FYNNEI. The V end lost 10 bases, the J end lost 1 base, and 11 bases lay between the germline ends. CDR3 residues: CATRAGSYEQYF. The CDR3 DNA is TGTGCCACCCGAGCAGGGTCCTACGAGCAGTACTTC.

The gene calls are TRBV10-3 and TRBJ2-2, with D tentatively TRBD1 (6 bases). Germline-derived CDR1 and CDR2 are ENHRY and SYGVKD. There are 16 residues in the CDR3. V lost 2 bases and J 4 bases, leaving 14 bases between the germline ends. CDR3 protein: CAISEPYRDTTGELFF. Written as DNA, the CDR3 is TGTGCCATCAGTGAGCCTTACCGGGACACCACCGGGGAGCTGTTTTTT.

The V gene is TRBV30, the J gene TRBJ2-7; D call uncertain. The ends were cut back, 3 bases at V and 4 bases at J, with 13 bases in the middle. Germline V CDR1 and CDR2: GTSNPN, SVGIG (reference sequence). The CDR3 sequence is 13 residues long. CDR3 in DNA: TGTGCCTGGAGAGGTAGCCAAATATACGAGCAGTACTTC. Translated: CAWRGSQIYEQYF.

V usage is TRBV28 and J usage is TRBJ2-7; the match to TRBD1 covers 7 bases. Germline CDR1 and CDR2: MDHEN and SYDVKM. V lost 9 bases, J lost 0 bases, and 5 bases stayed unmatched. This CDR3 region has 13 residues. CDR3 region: CARSGTVSYEQYF. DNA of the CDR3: TGTGCCAGGTCCGGGACAGTCTCCTACGAGCAGTACTTC.

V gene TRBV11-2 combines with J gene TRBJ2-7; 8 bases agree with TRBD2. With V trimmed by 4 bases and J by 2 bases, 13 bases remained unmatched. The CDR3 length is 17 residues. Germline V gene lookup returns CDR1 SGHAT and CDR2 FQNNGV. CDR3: CASSYAPTGAGAYEQYF. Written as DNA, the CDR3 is TGTGCCAGCAGCTACGCCCCCACTGGAGCGGGGGCCTACGAGCAGTACTTC.

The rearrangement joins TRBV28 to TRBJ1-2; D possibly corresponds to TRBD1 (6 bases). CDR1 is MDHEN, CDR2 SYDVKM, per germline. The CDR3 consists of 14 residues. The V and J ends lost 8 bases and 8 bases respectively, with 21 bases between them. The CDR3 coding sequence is TGTGCCAGCTACGCCCCAGGGGCTCGGGAAGGCTACACCTTC. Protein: CASYAPGAREGYTF.

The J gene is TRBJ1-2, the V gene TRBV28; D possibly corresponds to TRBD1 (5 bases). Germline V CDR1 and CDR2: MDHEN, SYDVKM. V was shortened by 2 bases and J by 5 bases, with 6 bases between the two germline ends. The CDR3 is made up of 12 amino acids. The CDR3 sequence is CASSLEGYGYTF. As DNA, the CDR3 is TGTGCCAGCAGTTTAGAGGGGTATGGCTACACCTTC.

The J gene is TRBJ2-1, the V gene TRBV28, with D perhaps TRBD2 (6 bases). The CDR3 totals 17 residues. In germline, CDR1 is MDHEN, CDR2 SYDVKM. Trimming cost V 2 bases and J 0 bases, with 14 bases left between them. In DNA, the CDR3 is TGTGCCAGCAGTTTACAATTAGCGGCGAGCTCCTACAATGAGCAGTTCTTC. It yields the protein CASSLQLAASSYNEQFF.

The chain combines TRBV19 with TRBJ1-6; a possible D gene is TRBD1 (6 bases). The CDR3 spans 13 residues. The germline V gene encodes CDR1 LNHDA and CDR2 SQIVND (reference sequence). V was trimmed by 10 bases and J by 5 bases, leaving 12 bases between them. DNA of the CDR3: TGTGCCACCAGACAGGCGCATAATTCACCCCTCCACTTT. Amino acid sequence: CATRQAHNSPLHF.

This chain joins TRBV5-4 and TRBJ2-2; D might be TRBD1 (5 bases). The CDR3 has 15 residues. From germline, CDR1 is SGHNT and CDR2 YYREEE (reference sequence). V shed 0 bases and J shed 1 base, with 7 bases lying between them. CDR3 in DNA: TGTGCCAGCAGCTTGGCCCAGGGGAACACCGGGGAGCTGTTTTTT. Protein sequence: CASSLAQGNTGELFF.

The CDR3 coding sequence is TGTGCCAGCAGGACCCGACAGGGGTCGAACACTGAAGCTTTCTTT. Amino acids: CASRTRQGSNTEAFF. This sequence joins TRBV2 and TRBJ1-1; 8 nucleotides agree with TRBD1. V was clipped by 6 bases and J by 1 base; unmatched bases: 7. Germline lookup yields CDR1 SNHLY and CDR2 FYNNEI. The CDR3 runs to 15 residues.

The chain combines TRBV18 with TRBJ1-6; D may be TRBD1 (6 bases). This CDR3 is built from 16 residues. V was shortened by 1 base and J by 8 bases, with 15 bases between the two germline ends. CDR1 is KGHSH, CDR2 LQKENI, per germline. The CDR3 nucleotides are TGTGCCAGCTCACCACGGTTGACAGGCAGTGATTCACCCCTCCACTTT. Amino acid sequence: CASSPRLTGSDSPLHF.

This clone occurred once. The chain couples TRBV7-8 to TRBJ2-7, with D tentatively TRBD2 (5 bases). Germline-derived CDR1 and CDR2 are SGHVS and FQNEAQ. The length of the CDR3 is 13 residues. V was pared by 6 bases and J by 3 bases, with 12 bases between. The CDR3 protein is CASRGRGFYEQYF. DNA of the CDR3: TGTGCCAGCAGGGGTCGGGGTTTCTACGAGCAGTACTTC.

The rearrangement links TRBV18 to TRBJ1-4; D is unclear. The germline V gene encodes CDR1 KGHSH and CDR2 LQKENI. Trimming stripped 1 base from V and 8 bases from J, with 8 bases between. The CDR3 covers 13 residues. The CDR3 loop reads CASSPRATEKLFF. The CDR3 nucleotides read TGTGCCAGCTCACCACGGGCCACCGAAAAACTGTTTTTT.

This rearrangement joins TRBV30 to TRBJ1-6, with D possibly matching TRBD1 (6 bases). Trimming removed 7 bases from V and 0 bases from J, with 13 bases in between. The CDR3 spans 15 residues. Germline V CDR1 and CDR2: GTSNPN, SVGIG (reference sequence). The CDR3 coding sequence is TGTGCCTCAGGACAGCTCAGCTCCTATAATTCACCCCTCCACTTT. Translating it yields CASGQLSSYNSPLHF.

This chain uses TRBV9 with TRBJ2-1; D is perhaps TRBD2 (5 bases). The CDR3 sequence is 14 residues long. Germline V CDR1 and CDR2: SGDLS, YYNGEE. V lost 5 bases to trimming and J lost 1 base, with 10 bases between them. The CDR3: CASRQRTSYNEQFF. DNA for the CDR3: TGTGCCAGCAGGCAGCGGACGTCCTACAATGAGCAGTTCTTC.

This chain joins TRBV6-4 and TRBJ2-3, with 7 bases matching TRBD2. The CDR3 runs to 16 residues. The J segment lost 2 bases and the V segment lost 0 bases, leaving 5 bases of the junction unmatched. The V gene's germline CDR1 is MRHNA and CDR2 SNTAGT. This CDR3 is CASSDSASGHTDTQYF. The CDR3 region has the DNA TGTGCCAGCAGTGACTCCGCTAGCGGACACACAGATACGCAGTATTTT.

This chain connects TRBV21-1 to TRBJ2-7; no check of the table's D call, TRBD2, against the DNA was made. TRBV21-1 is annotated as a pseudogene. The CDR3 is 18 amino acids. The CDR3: CASRKSPGGRSDSYEQYF. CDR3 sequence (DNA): TGTGCCAGCAGAAAATCACCGGGGGGCAGGAGTGATTCCTACGAGCAGTACTTC.

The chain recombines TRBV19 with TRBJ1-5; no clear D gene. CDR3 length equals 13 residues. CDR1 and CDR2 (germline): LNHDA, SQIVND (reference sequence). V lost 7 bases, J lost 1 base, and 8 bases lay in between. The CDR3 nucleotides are TGTGCCAGTAATCAGAGAAGCAATCAGCCCCAGCATTTT. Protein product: CASNQRSNQPQHF. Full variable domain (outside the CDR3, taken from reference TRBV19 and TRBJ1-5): DGGITQSPKYLFRKEGQNVTLSCEQNLNHDAMYWYRQDPGQGLRLIYYSQIVNDFQKGDIAEGYSVSREKKESFPLTVTSAQKNPTAFYLCASNQRSNQPQHFGDGTRLSIL.

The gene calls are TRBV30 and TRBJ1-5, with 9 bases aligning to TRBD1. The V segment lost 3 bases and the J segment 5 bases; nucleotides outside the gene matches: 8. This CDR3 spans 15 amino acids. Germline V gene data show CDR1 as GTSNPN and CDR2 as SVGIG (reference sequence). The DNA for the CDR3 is TGTGCCTGGAGCCTCTCGGGGACAGGGCATCAGCCCCAGCATTTT. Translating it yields CAWSLSGTGHQPQHF.

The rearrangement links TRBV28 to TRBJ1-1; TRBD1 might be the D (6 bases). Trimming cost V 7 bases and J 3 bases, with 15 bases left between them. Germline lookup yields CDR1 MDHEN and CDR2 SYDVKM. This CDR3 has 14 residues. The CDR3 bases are TGTGCCAGCACTCTGAGGGGGGTTGACACTGAAGCTTTCTTT. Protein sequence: CASTLRGVDTEAFF.

The chain's CDR3 is CASSPRQGGSNQPQHF. The CDR3 DNA is TGTGCCAGCTCGCCCAGACAGGGCGGGTCAAATCAGCCCCAGCATTTT. The chain links TRBV18 to TRBJ1-5; TRBD1 aligns across 7 bases. Germline V gene sequence: CDR1 KGHSH, CDR2 LQKENI. The CDR3 totals 16 residues. Unmatched junction bases numbered 12, after V lost 6 bases and J lost 4 bases. The complete variable domain, with remaining parts taken from reference TRBV18 and TRBJ1-5, reads NAGVMQNPRHLVRRRGQEARLRCSPMKGHSHVYWYRQLPEEGLKFMVYLQKENIIDESGMPKERFSAEFPKEGPSILRIQQVVRGDSAAYFCASSPRQGGSNQPQHFGDGTRLSIL.

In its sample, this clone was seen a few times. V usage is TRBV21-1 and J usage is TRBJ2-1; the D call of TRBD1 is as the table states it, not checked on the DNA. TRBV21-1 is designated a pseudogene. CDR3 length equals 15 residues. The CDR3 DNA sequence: TGTGCCAGCTCCGATCCCGACATCCGCCACAATGAGCAGTTCTTC. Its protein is CASSDPDIRHNEQFF.

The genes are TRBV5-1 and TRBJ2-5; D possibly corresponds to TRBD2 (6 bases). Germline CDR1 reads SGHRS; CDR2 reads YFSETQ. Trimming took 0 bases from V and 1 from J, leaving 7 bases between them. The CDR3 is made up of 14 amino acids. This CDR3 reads CASSLVAAQETQYF. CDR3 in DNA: TGCGCCAGCAGCTTGGTAGCGGCCCAAGAGACCCAGTACTTC.

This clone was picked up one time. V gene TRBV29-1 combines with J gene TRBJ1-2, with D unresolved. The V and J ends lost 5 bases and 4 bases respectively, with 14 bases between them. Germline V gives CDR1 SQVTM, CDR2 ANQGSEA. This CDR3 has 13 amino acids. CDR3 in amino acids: CSVPSAGVYGYTF. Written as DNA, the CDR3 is TGCAGCGTTCCCTCGGCTGGCGTCTATGGCTACACCTTC.

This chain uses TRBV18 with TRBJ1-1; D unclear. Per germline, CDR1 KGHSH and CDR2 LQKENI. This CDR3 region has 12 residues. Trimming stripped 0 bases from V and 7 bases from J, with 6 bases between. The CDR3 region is CASSPPYSEAFF. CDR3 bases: TGTGCCAGCTCACCACCGTACAGTGAAGCTTTCTTT.